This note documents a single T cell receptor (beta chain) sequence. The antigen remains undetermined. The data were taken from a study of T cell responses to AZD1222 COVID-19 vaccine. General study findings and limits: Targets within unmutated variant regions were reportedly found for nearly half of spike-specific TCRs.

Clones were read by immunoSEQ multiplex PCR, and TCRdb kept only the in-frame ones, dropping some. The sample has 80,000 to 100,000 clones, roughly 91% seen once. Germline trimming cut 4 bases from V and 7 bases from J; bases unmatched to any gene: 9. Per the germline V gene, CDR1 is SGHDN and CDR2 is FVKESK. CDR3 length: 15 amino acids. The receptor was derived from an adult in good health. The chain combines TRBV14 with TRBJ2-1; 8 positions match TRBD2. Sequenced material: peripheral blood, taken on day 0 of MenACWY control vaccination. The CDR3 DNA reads TGTGCCAGCAGCCCCCGACACGGACTAGCTAATGAGCAGTTCTTC. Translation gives CASSPRHGLANEQFF.